The 28 T cell receptor beta chains listed next were all sequenced from one sample in a study of liver allograft versus peripheral blood T cells. Study details: Comparisons were made between T cell receptor repertoires found in transplanted livers and those circulating in recipients' peripheral blood.

TCRdb re-analysed the reads in MiXCR, keeping a single row per CDR3 protein. The table has under 15,000 distinct CDR3 sequences, 25% to 35% seen once; the top ten hold about 2%. Receptors originate from a human patient who had a liver transplant. Some T cells here may be from the graft donor.

By its share, this clonotype is medium-sized. The chain is built from TRBV18 and TRBJ2-5; 8 bases align to TRBD1. Losses at the gene ends were 6 bases for V and 2 bases for J; bases not matched to a gene: 5. The CDR3 is 14 amino acids. The germline V gene has CDR1 KGHSH and CDR2 LQKENI. The CDR3 coding sequence is TGTGCCAGCTCTCAACAGGGGGTTCAAGAGACCCAGTACTTC. Translation: CASSQQGVQETQYF.

This clonotype showed up many times. V usage is TRBV6-2 or TRBV6-3 and J usage is TRBJ2-7, with D perhaps assigned TRBD1 or TRBD2 (6 bases each). CDR3 size: 12 residues. V was cut by 7 bases and J by 6 bases, with 13 bases left in between. In germline, CDR1 is MNHEY, CDR2 SVGEGT. The CDR3 here is CASTHGGGEQYF. The CDR3 bases are TGTGCCAGCACCCACGGGGGCGGCGAGCAGTACTTC.

The chain carries TRBV20-1 and TRBJ2-1; TRBD2 might be the D (5 bases). This CDR3 spans 12 amino acids. CDR1 and CDR2 from the germline V gene are DFQATT and SNEGSKA (reference sequence). Trimming cost V 4 bases and J 10 bases, with 14 bases left between them. The CDR3 spells CSATTGVREQFF. CDR3 nucleotides: TGCAGTGCTACTACCGGGGTCAGGGAGCAGTTCTTC.

By share, this clonotype counts as medium-sized. V is TRBV18 and J is TRBJ2-1, with TRBD1 matching over 7 bases. CDR3 size: 15 residues. With V trimmed by 1 base and J by 4 bases, 4 bases remained unmatched. Germline CDR1 is KGHSH and CDR2 is LQKENI. Here the CDR3 reads CASSPLQGDYNEQFF. The CDR3 DNA follows: TGTGCCAGCTCACCACTGCAGGGGGATTACAATGAGCAGTTCTTC.

V usage is TRBV19 and J usage is TRBJ2-7, with D tentatively TRBD2 (5 bases). Germline values: CDR1 LNHDA, CDR2 SQIVND (reference sequence). The V end lost 3 bases, the J end lost 3 bases, and 9 bases lay between the germline ends. CDR3 length equals 13 residues. Written as DNA, the CDR3 is TGTGCCAGTAGTATGGACGGAGGCTACGAGCAGTACTTC. This sequence encodes CASSMDGGYEQYF. Full variable domain (remainder filled in from reference TRBV19 and TRBJ2-7): DGGITQSPKYLFRKEGQNVTLSCEQNLNHDAMYWYRQDPGQGLRLIYYSQIVNDFQKGDIAEGYSVSREKKESFPLTVTSAQKNPTAFYLCASSMDGGYEQYFGPGTRLTVT.

The chain combines TRBV19 with TRBJ1-5, with TRBD1 as a possible D gene (6 bases). Trimming shortened V by 4 bases and J by 0 bases, and 19 bases separated the two germline ends. Germline V gene sequence: CDR1 LNHDA, CDR2 SQIVND (reference sequence). This CDR3 contains 18 residues. CDR3 residues: CASSTTGTNSFSNQPQHF. CDR3 sequence (DNA): TGTGCCAGTAGTACCACCGGGACAAACTCTTTTAGCAATCAGCCCCAGCATTTT.

This clonotype qualifies as medium-sized (0.01 to 0.1%). The CDR3 DNA follows: TGTGCCAGCACCCCCCCGACAGGGGGTTATGGCTACACCTTC. Its protein is CASTPPTGGYGYTF. The genes are TRBV28 and TRBJ1-2; 9 bases agree with TRBD1. The CDR3 extends over 14 amino acids. V dropped 7 bases and J dropped 5; count of bases not matched to a gene: 8. Germline assignment: CDR1 MDHEN and CDR2 SYDVKM.

Judged by abundance, this clonotype is medium-sized. The genes are TRBV6-1 and TRBJ1-1; TRBD1 matches 9 bases. Trimming at V came to 5 bases and at J to 1 base, leaving 5 bases not matched to a gene. The CDR3 runs to 15 residues. Germline V gives CDR1 MNHNS, CDR2 SASEGT. CDR3 protein: CASSPRTGANTEAFF. The CDR3 DNA is TGTGCCAGCAGTCCGCGGACAGGGGCGAACACTGAAGCTTTCTTT.

This chain joins TRBV12-3 or TRBV12-4 and TRBJ2-1, with 9 bases fitting TRBD1. V was pared by 5 bases and J by 5 bases, with 7 bases of the junction left unmatched. The CDR3 spans 15 residues. The CDR3 nucleotides read TGTGCCAGCAGTCCCACAGGGGGCTGGGACAATGAGCAGTTCTTC. Its protein product is CASSPTGGWDNEQFF.

This clonotype was counted only a few times. The rearrangement links TRBV13 to TRBJ2-5; TRBD2 matches at 10 bases. The CDR3 extends over 15 amino acids. The J segment lost 5 bases and the V segment lost 5 bases, leaving 8 bases of the junction unmatched. Germline lookup yields CDR1 PRHDT and CDR2 FYEKMQ (reference sequence). This chain's CDR3 is CASSARSGGGETQYF. Here the CDR3 DNA reads TGTGCCAGCAGCGCAAGGAGCGGGGGGGGTGAGACCCAGTACTTC.

This chain connects TRBV28 to TRBJ2-1, with 8 bases lining up with TRBD2. The CDR3 sequence is 16 residues long. V was pared by 5 bases and J by 9 bases, with 15 bases of the junction left unmatched. Germline values: CDR1 MDHEN, CDR2 SYDVKM. The CDR3 is CASSPTGAGVDGEQFF. DNA of the CDR3: TGTGCCAGCAGTCCCACCGGAGCGGGAGTGGACGGTGAGCAGTTCTTC.

This clonotype is deemed medium-sized. The V call is TRBV19, the J call TRBJ2-3; D is unresolved. The CDR3 extends over 11 amino acids. Germline V gene lookup returns CDR1 LNHDA and CDR2 SQIVND (reference sequence). V lost 3 bases and J lost 7, with 5 bases in between. The CDR3 protein is CASSIGNTQYF. CDR3 coding DNA: TGTGCCAGTAGTATTGGGAATACGCAGTATTTT.

The V gene is TRBV27, the J gene TRBJ1-3, with D maybe TRBD1 (6 bases). The CDR3 is made up of 15 amino acids. Germline CDR1 is MNHEY and CDR2 is SMNVEV (reference sequence). V lost 6 bases and J lost 2, with 14 bases in between. Here the CDR3 reads CASRPDRNPGNTIYF. CDR3 DNA: TGTGCCAGCAGACCTGACAGGAACCCTGGAAACACCATATATTTT.

This clonotype was detected many times. The rearrangement uses TRBV19 and TRBJ1-5, with 9 nucleotides matching TRBD1. Germline V lookup: CDR1 LNHDA, CDR2 SQIVND (reference sequence). The length of the CDR3 is 14 residues. Trimming took 6 bases from V and 7 from J; bases not matched to a gene: 7. CDR3: CASRDRGEGQPQHF. Written as DNA, the CDR3 is TGTGCCAGTAGGGACAGGGGAGAAGGCCAGCCCCAGCATTTT.

This clonotype is medium-sized by share. The chain uses TRBV6-5 and TRBJ1-1; maybe TRBD1 (5 bases). The V gene lost 5 bases and the J gene lost 0 bases, with 13 bases spanning the gap. This CDR3 comprises 15 residues. Germline CDR1 reads MNHEY; CDR2 reads SVGAGI. The CDR3 region is CASSHQGMMNTEAFF. The CDR3, as DNA: TGTGCCAGCAGTCACCAGGGTATGATGAACACTGAAGCTTTCTTT.

The chain is built from TRBV7-9 and TRBJ2-4; D uncertain. V was pared by 5 bases and J by 1 base, with 15 bases between. Per germline, CDR1 SEHNR and CDR2 FQNEAQ (reference sequence). CDR3 length: 16 amino acids. The CDR3 sequence: CASSLLIGVAKNIQYF. In DNA form, the CDR3 reads TGTGCCAGCAGCCTTTTAATTGGGGTGGCCAAAAACATTCAGTACTTC. Full variable domain (rest looked up from reference TRBV7-9 and TRBJ2-4): DTGVSQNPRHKITKRGQNVTFRCDPISEHNRLYWYRQTLGQGPEFLTYFQNEAQLEKSRLLSDRFSAERPKGSFSTLEIQRTEQGDSAMYLCASSLLIGVAKNIQYFGAGTRLSVL.

As to this clonotype: A much bigger clone sits one base away, suggesting this may be a read error. The chain carries TRBV29-1 and TRBJ2-7; 7 bases map to TRBD1. Germline V lookup: CDR1 SQVTM, CDR2 ANQGSEA. CDR3 length equals 13 residues. Unmatched junction bases numbered 7, after V lost 2 bases and J lost 6 bases. CDR3 region: CSVEKPQGSEQYF. The CDR3 DNA reads TGCAGCGTTGAAAAACCACAGGGGAGCGAGCAGTACTTC.

The J gene is TRBJ2-2, the V gene TRBV19; TRBD2 aligns across 8 bases. V shed 8 bases and J 4 bases; nucleotides not matched to a gene: 18. Germline assignment: CDR1 LNHDA and CDR2 SQIVND (reference sequence). This CDR3 contains 18 residues. CDR3 in DNA: TGTGCCAGTCTAGTACCATCGGGGAGCGGGAGCGCCACCGGGGAGCTGTTTTTT. It encodes CASLVPSGSGSATGELFF.

This clonotype was seen only a few times. CDR3 nucleotide sequence: TGTGCCAGCAGCCTTGGTTCCGGAAATTCACCCCTCCACTTT. This encodes CASSLGSGNSPLHF. The rearrangement uses TRBV7-3 and TRBJ1-6; D is unclear. Germline V lookup: CDR1 SGHTA, CDR2 FQGTGA. There are 14 residues in the CDR3. V was clipped by 5 bases and J by 7 bases, with 12 bases between them. The full variable domain, rest sourced from reference TRBV7-3 and TRBJ1-6, is GAGVSQTPSNKVTEKGKYVELRCDPISGHTALYWYRQSLGQGPEFLIYFQGTGAADDSGLPNDRFFAVRPEGSVSTLKIQRTERGDSAVYLCASSLGSGNSPLHFGNGTRLTVT.

V usage is TRBV7-2 and J usage is TRBJ2-7; 12 bases are shared with TRBD2. This CDR3 has 21 amino acids. Trimming at V came to 4 bases and at J to 4 bases, leaving 23 bases not matched to a gene. The germline V gene has CDR1 SGHTA and CDR2 FQGNSA. The CDR3 DNA reads TGTGCCAGCAGCTCAAGGCGTCCGGGACTAGCGGGCCCTGGAGGAGAATACGAGCAGTACTTC. The encoded protein is CASSSRRPGLAGPGGEYEQYF. Variable domain in full (rest from reference TRBV7-2 and TRBJ2-7): GAGVSQSPSNKVTEKGKDVELRCDPISGHTALYWYRQSLGQGLEFLIYFQGNSAPDKSGLPSDRFSAERTGGSVSTLTIQRTQQEDSAVYLCASSSRRPGLAGPGGEYEQYFGPGTRLTVT.

About this clonotype: This clone may be a read error of a much larger clone one base away. The chain combines TRBV29-1 with TRBJ2-1; D is uncertain. The germline CDR1 and CDR2 sequences are SQVTM and ANQGSEA. The CDR3 totals 13 residues. The chain's CDR3 is CSVAPSSYKEQFF. CDR3 sequence (DNA): TGCAGCGTCGCTCCGAGCTCCTACAAGGAGCAGTTCTTC.

The V gene is TRBV20-1, the J gene TRBJ2-5; 8 bases map to TRBD2. The trim removed 3 bases at V and 0 bases at J, leaving 6 bases unmatched. The length of the CDR3 is 15 residues. Germline V lookup: CDR1 DFQATT, CDR2 SNEGSKA (reference sequence). CDR3 region: CSARTEAGDQETQYF. In DNA form, the CDR3 reads TGCAGTGCTAGGACAGAAGCGGGAGACCAAGAGACCCAGTACTTC.

This chain connects TRBV7-2 to TRBJ2-1; possibly TRBD1 for D (5 bases). The CDR3 runs 15 residues. Trimming took off 1 base at V and 2 bases at J, with 9 bases between the two ends. The germline gives CDR1 SGHTA, CDR2 FQGNSA. Written as DNA, the CDR3 is TGTGCCAGCAGCTTAGAGGGGCTAGCCTACAATGAGCAGTTCTTC. It is translated as CASSLEGLAYNEQFF.

Judged by abundance, this clonotype is medium-sized. The chain employs TRBV19 and TRBJ2-7, with D perhaps matching TRBD2 (6 bases). This CDR3 spans 14 amino acids. The V gene lost 1 base and the J gene lost 1 base, with 8 bases spanning the gap. Germline-derived CDR1 and CDR2 are LNHDA and SQIVND (reference sequence). The CDR3 spells CASSIAGVSYEQYF. The CDR3, as DNA: TGTGCCAGTAGTATAGCGGGAGTATCCTACGAGCAGTACTTC.

Points on this clonotype: A much larger clonotype is one base distant, so this may be a read error. The DNA for the CDR3 is TGTGCCAGCAGTCACCGCGGGGGCGGTAGCCATGGCTACACCTTC. Translated: CASSHRGGGSHGYTF. This chain links TRBV6-6 with TRBJ1-2; weak D call: TRBD1 (6 bases). CDR3 length: 15 amino acids. The V end lost 5 bases, the J end lost 6 bases, and 19 bases lay between the germline ends. The germline V gene encodes CDR1 MNHNY and CDR2 SVGAGI (reference sequence).

Of note for this clonotype: This sequence may be a read error, since a much larger clone differs from it by one base. The chain employs TRBV18 and TRBJ2-3, with D hard to call. CDR3 length: 12 residues. Germline values: CDR1 KGHSH, CDR2 LQKENI. The CDR3 sequence is CASSLEAETQYF. The CDR3 nucleotides are TGTGCCAGCTCCCTTGAGGCAGAAACGCAGTATTTT.

In this sample, this clonotype turned up many times. This chain joins TRBV6-5 and TRBJ2-1, with 15 bases identical to TRBD2. CDR1 and CDR2 (germline): MNHEY, SVGAGI. J was trimmed by 7 bases and V by 0 bases; bases with no gene match: 4. The CDR3 has 17 residues. CDR3 DNA: TGTGCCAGCAGTTACTCGACGGGACTAGCGGGAGGAAATGAGCAGTTCTTC. It is translated as CASSYSTGLAGGNEQFF.

V and J are TRBV7-9 and TRBJ1-3; D not certain. CDR3 size: 17 residues. Trimming took off 1 base at V and 0 bases at J, with 13 bases between the two ends. Germline CDR1 SEHNR, CDR2 FQNEAQ (reference sequence). The DNA for the CDR3 is TGTGCCAGCAGCTTAGATAAAAGGGCCTACTCTGGAAACACCATATATTTT. Translating gives CASSLDKRAYSGNTIYF.